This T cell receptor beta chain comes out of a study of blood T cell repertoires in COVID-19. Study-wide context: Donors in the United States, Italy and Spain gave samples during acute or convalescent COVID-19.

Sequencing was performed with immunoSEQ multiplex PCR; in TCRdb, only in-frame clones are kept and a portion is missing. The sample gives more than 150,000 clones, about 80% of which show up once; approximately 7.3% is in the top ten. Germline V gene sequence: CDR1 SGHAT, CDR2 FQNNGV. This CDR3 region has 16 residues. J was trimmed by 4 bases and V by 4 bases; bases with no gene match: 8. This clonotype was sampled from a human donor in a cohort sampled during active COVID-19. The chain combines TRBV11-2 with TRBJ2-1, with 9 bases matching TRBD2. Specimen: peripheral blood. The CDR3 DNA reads TGTGCCAGCAGCTCGATCGGCGGGGGGGTATACAATGAGCAGTTCTTC. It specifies CASSSIGGGVYNEQFF.